This TCR beta chain was identified during a study of CD8 T cells in Susac syndrome. Study results and caveats: The TCR sequencing and HLA analysis in the study involved a relatively small number of individuals, as the study acknowledged.

Trimming removed 11 bases at V and 6 bases at J, with 8 bases between. Germline V lookup: CDR1 ENHRY, CDR2 SYGVKD. There are 10 residues in the CDR3. Random hexamers were used to reverse transcribe an amount of about 0.45 to 1 ug RNA. Via MiXCR, TCRdb re-called the immunoSEQ multiplex PCR reads, giving one row per CDR3 protein. This table has over 120,000 distinct CDR3 sequences, roughly 95% appearing once. Bulk CD8+ and CD4+ cells came from magnetic negative isolation; CD8+ TEMRA by FACS. About this clonotype itself: Its antigen remains unidentified.

The chain has TRBV10-3 and TRBJ1-5; possibly TRBD1 for D (5 bases). The specimen sequenced was CD4+ T cells from PBMCs. The receptor was isolated from a human donor in good health. The chain's CDR3 is CAVGVQPQHF. The CDR3 DNA is TGTGCCGTGGGGGTTCAGCCCCAGCATTTT.